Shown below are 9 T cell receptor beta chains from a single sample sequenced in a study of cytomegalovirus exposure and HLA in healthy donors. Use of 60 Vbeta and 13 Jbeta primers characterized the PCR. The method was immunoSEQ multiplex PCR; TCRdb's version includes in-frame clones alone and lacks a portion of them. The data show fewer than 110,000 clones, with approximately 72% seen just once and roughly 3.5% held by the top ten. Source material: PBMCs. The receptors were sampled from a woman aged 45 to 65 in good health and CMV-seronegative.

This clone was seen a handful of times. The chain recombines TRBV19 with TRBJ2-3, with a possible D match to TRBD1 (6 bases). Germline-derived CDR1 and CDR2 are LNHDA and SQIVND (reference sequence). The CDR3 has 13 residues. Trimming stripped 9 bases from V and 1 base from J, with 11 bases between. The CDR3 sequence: CASRDIGTDTQYF. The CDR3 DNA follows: TGTGCCAGCCGGGACATAGGCACAGATACGCAGTATTTT.

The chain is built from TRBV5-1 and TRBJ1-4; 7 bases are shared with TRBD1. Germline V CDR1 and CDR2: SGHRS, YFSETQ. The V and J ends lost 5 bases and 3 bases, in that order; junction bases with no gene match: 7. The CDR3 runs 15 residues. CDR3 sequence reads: CASRRQGEANEKLFF. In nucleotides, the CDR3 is TGCGCCAGCAGACGACAGGGTGAGGCTAATGAAAAACTGTTTTTT.

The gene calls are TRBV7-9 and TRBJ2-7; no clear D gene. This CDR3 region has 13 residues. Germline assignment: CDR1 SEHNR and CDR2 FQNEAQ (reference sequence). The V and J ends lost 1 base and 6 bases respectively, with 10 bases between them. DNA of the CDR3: TGTGCCAGCAGCTTAGAGGAGTTTCCCGAGCAGTACTTC. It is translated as CASSLEEFPEQYF.

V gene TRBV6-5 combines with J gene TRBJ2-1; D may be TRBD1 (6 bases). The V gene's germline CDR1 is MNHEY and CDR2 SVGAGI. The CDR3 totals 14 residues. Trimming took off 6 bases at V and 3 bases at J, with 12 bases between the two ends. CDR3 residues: CASRLGTNYNEQFF. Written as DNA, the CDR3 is TGTGCCAGCAGACTCGGGACAAACTACAATGAGCAGTTCTTC.

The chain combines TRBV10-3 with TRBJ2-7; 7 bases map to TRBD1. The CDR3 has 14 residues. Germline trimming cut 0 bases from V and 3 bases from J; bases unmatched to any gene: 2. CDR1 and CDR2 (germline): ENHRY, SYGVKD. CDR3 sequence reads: CAISESGTVYEQYF. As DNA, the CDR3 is TGTGCCATCAGTGAGTCAGGGACAGTCTACGAGCAGTACTTC.

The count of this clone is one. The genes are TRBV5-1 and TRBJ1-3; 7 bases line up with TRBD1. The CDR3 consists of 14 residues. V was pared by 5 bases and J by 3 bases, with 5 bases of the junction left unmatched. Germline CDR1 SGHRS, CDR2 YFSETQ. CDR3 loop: CASRVTGVGNTIYF. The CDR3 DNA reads TGCGCCAGCAGGGTCACAGGGGTTGGAAACACCATATATTTT.

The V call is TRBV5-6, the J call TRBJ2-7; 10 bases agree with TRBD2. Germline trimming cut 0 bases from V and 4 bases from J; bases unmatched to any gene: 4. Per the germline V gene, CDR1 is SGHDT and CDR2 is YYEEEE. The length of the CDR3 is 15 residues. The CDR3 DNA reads TGTGCCAGCAGCTTGGTAGCGGGAGGTAAATACGAGCAGTACTTC. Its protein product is CASSLVAGGKYEQYF.

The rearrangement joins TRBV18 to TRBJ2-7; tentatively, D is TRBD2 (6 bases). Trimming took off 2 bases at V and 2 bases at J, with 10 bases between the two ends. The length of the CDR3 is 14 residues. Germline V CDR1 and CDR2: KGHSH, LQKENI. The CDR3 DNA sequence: TGTGCCAGCTCACCATACGGGGGAGCCTACGAGCAGTACTTC. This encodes CASSPYGGAYEQYF.

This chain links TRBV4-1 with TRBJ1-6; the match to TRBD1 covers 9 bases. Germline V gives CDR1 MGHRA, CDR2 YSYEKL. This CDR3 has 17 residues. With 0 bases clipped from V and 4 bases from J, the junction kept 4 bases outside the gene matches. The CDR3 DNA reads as TGCGCCAGCAGCCAAGACAGTGGACAGGGGTATAATTCACCCCTCCACTTT. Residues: CASSQDSGQGYNSPLHF.